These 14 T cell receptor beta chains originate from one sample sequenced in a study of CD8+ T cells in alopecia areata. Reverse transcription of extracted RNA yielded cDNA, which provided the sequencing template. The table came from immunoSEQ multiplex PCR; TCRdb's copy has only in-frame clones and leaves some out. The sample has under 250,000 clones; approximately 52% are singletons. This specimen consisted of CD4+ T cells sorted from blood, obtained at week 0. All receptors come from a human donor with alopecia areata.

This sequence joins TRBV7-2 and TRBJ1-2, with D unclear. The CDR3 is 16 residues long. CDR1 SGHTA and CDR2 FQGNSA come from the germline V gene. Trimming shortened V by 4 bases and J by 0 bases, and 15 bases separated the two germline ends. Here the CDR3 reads CASSSLGGIPNYGYTF. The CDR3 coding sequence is TGTGCCAGCAGCTCCCTCGGCGGGATCCCTAACTATGGCTACACCTTC.

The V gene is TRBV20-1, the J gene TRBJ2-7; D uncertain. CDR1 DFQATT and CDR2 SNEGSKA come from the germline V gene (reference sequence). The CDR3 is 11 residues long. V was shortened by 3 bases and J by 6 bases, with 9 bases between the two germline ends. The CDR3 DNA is TGCAGTGCTAGTTGGCCGTCCGAGCAGTACTTC. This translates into CSASWPSEQYF.

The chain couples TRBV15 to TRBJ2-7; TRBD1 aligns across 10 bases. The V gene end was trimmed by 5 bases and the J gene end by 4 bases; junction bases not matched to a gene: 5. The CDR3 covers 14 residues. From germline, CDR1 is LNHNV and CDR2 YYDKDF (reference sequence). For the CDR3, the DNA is TGTGCCACCAGCCTTTGGGGACAGGGGTACGAGCAGTACTTC. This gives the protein CATSLWGQGYEQYF.

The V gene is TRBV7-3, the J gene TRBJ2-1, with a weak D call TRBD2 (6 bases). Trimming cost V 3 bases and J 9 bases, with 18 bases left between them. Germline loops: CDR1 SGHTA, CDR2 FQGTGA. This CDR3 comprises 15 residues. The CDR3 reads CASSFSGSPQSEQFF. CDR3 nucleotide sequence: TGTGCCAGCAGCTTTAGCGGTTCTCCACAAAGTGAGCAGTTCTTC. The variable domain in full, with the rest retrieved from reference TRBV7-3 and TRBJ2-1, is GAGVSQTPSNKVTEKGKYVELRCDPISGHTALYWYRQSLGQGPEFLIYFQGTGAADDSGLPNDRFFAVRPEGSVSTLKIQRTERGDSAVYLCASSFSGSPQSEQFFGPGTRLTVL.

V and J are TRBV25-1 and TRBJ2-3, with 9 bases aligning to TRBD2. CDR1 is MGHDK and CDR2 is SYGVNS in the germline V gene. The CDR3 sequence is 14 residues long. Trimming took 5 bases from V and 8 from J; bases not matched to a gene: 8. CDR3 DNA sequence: TGTGCCAGCAGTCCAGCGGGGGGCCCAGGTACGCAGTATTTT. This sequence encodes CASSPAGGPGTQYF.

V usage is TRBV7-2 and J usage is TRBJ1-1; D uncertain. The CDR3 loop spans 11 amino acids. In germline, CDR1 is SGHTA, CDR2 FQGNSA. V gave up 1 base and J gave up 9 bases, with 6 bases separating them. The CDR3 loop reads CASSLDGKAFF. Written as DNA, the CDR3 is TGTGCCAGCAGCTTAGATGGAAAAGCTTTCTTT.

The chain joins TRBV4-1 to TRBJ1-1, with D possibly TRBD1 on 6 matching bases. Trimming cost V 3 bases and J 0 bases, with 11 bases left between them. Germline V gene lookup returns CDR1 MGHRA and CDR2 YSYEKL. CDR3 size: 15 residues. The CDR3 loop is CASSQLWTVNTEAFF. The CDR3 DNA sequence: TGCGCCAGCAGCCAGCTGTGGACAGTGAACACTGAAGCTTTCTTT.

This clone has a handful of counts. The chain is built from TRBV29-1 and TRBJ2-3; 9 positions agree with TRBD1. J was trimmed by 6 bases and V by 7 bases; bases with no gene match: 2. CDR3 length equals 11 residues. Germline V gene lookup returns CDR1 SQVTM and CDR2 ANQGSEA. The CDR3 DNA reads TGCAGCGGGACAGGGGCCGATACGCAGTATTTT. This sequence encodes CSGTGADTQYF.

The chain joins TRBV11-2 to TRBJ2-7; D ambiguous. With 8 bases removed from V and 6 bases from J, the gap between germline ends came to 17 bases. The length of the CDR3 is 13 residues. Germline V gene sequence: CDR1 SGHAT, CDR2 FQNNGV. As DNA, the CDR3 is TGTGCCAGCCGCTCAGGTATAGGTGGCGAGCAGTACTTC. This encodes CASRSGIGGEQYF.

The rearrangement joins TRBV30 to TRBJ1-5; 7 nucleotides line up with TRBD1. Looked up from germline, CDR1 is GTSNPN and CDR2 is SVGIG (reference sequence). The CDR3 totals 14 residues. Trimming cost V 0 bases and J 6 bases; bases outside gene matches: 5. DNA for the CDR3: TGTGCCTGGAGTGTACGGCAGGGGGGTCAGCCCCAGCATTTT. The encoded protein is CAWSVRQGGQPQHF.

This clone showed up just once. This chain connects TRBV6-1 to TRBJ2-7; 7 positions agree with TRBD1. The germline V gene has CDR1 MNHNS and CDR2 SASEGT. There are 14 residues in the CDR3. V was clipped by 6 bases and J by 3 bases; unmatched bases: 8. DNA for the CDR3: TGTGCCAGCAGCCCGACAGGGCCGGGCTACGAGCAGTACTTC. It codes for CASSPTGPGYEQYF.

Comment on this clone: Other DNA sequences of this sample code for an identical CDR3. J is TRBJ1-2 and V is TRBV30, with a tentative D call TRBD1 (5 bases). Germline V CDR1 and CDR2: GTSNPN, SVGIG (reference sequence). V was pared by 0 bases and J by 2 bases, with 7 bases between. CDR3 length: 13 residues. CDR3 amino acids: CAWSVQANYGYTF. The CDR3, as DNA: TGTGCCTGGAGTGTACAGGCAAACTATGGCTACACCTTC.

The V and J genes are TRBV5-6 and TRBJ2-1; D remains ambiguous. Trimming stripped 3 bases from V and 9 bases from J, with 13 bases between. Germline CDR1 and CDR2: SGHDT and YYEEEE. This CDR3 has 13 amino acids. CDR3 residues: CASSWTLPFEQFF. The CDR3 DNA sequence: TGTGCCAGCAGCTGGACCTTACCCTTTGAGCAGTTCTTC.

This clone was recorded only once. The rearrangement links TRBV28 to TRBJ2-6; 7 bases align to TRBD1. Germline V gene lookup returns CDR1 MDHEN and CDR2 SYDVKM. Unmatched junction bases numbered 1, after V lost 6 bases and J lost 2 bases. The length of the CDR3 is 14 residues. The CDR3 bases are TGTGCCAGCAGAGGGGGCGCTGGGGCCAACGTCCTGACTTTC. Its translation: CASRGGAGANVLTF.